This entry features one T cell receptor (beta chain) sequence. Its antigen is not known. Germline assignment: CDR1 MGHDK and CDR2 SYGVNS. The V gene end was trimmed by 1 base and the J gene end by 5 bases; junction bases not matched to a gene: 7. The CDR3 has 16 residues. Some clones are missing from TCRdb's copy, which holds only in-frame ones; the method was immunoSEQ multiplex PCR. The data show roughly 56,000 clones, around three quarters seen once. The data belong to a study of a mutant IDH1 vaccine in newly diagnosed glioma. Described time point: week 47, end of study. The study gave 300 ug of mutant IDH1 20-mer peptide per vaccine dose, with topical imiquimod.

The gene calls are TRBV25-1 and TRBJ2-2; 7 bases line up with TRBD2. The specimen was PBMCs, collected from a glioma patient whose treatment included an IDH1 peptide vaccine. This clonotype was obtained from a man between 50 and 59 years old with glioma. The CDR3 protein is CASSESGGGETGELFF. Written as DNA, the CDR3 is TGTGCCAGCAGTGAATCGGGGGGAGGGGAGACCGGGGAGCTGTTTTTT.